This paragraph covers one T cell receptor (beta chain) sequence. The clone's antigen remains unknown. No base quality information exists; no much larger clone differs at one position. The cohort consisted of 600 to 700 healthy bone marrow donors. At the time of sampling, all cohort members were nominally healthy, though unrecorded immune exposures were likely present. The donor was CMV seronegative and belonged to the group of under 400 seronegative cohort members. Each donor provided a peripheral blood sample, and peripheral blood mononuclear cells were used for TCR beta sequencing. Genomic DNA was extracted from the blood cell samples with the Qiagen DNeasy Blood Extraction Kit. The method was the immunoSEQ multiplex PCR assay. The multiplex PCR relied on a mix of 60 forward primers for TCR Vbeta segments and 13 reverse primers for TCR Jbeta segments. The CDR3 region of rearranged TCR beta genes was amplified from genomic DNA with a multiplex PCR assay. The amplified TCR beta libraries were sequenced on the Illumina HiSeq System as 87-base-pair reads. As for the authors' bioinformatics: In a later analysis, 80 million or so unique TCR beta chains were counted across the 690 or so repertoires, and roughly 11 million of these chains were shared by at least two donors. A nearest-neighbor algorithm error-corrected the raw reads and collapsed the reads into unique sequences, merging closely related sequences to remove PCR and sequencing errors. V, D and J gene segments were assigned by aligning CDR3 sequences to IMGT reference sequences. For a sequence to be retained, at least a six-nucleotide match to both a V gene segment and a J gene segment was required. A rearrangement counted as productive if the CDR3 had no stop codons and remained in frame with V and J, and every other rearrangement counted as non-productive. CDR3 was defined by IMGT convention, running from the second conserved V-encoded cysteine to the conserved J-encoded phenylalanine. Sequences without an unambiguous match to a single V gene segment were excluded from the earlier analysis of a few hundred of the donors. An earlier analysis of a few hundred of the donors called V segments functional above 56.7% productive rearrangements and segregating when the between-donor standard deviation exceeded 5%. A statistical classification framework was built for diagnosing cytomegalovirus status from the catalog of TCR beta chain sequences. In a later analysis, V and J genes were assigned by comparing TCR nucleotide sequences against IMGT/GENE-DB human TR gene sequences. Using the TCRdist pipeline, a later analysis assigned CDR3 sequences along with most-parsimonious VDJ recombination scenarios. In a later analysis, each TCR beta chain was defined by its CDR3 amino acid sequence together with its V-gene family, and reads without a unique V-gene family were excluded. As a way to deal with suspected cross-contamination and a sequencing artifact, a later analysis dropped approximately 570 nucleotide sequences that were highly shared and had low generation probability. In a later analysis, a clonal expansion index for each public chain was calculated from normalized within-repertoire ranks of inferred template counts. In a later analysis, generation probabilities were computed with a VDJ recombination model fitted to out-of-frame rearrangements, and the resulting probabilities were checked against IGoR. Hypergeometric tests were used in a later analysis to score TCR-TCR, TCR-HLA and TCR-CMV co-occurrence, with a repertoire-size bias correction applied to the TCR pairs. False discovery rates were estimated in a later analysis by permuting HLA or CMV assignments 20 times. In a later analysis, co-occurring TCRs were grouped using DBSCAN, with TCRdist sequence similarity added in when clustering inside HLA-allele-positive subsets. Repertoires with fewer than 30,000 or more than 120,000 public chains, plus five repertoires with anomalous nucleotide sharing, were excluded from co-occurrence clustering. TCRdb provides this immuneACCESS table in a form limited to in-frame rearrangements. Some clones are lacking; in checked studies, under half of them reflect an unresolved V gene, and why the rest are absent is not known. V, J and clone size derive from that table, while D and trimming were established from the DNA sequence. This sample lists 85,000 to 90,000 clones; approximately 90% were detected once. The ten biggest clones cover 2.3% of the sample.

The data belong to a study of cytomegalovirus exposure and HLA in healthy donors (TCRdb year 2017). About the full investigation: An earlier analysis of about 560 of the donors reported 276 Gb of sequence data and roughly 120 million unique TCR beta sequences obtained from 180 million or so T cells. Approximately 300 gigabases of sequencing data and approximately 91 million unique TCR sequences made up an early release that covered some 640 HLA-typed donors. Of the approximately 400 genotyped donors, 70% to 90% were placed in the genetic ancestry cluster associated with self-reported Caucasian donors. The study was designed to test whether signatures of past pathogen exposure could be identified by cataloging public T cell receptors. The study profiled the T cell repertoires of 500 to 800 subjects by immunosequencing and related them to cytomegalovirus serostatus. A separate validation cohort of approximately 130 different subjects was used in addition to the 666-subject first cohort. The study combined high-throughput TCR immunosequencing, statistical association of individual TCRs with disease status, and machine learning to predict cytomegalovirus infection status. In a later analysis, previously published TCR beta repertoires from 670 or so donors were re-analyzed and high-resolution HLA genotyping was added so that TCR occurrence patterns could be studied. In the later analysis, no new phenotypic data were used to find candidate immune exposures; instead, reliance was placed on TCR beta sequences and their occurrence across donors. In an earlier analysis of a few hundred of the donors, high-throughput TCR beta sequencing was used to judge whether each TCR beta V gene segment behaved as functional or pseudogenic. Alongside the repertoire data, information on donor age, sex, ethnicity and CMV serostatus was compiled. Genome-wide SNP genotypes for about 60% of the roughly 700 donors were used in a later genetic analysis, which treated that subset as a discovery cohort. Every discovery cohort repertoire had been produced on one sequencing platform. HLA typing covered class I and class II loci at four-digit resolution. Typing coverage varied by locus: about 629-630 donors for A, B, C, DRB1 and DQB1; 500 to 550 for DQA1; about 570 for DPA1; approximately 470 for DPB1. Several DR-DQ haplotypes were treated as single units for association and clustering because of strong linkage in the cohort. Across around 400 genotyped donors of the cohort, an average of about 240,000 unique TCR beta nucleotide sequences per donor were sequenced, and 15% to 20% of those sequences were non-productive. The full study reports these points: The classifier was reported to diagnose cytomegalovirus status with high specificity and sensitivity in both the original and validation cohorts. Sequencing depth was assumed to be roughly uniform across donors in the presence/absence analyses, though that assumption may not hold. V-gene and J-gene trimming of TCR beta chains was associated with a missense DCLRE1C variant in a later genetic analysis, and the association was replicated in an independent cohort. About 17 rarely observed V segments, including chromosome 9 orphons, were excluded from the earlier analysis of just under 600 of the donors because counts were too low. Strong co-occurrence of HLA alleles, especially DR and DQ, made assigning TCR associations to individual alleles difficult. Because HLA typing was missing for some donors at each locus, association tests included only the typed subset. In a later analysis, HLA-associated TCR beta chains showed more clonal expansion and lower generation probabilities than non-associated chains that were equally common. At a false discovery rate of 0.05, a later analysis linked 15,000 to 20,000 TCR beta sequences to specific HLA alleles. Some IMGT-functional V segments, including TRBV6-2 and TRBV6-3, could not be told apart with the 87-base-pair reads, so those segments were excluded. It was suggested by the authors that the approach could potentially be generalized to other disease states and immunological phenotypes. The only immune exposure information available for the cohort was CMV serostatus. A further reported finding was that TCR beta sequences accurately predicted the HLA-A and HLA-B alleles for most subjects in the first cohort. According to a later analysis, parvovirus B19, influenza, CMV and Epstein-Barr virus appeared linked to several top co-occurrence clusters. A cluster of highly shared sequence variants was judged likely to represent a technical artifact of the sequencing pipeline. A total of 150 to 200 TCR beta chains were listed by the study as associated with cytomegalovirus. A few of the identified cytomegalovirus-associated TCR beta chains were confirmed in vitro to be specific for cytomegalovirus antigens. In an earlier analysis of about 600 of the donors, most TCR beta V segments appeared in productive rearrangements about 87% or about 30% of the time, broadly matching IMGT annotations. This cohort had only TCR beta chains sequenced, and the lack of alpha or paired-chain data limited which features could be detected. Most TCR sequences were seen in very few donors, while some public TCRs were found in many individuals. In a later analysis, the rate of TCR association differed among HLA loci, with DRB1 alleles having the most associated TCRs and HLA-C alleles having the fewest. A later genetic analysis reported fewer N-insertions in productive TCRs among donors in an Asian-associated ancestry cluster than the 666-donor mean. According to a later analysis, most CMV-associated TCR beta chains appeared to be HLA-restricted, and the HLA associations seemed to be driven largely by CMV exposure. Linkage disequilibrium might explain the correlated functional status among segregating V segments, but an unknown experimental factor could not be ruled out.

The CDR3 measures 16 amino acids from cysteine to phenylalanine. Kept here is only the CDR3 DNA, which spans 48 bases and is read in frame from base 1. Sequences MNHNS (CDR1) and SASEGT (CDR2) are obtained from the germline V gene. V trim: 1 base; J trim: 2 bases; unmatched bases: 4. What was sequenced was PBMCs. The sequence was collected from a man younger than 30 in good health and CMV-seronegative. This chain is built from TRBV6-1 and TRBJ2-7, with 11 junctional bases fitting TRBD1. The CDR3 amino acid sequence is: CASSEEEGQGAYEQYF. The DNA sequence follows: TGTGCCAGCAGTGAAGAAGAGGGACAGGGGGCCTACGAGCAGTACTTC.